The source of this TCR beta chain is a study of T cell responses to AZD1222 COVID-19 vaccine. Study-wide context: Pooling of second doses given at about 4 or about 12 weeks was done. Study-wide points: Vaccination with two AZD1222 doses was followed by a rise in Spike-specific TCR breadth and depth. The donor group comprised mostly white British people and more females; the analysis possibly underestimated clonal diversity.

TCRdb's copy holds only in-frame clones and misses some; the assay was immunoSEQ multiplex PCR. The table has under 140,000 clones, about 87% seen once; the top ten hold about 1.6%. The CDR3 contains 16 residues. From germline, CDR1 is LGHNA and CDR2 YNFKEQ. Trimming cost V 4 bases and J 6 bases, with 22 bases left between them. This clone turned up a few times. The antigen is not known. Sequencing used peripheral blood, obtained on day 0 of AZD1222 vaccination. This receptor was identified in an adult in good health. V is TRBV4-2 and J is TRBJ2-7; D tentatively reads TRBD1 or TRBD2 (5 bases each). The CDR3 sequence: CASSPQLGERNGEQYF. DNA for the CDR3: TGTGCCAGCAGCCCTCAATTGGGGGAAAGGAATGGCGAGCAGTACTTC.